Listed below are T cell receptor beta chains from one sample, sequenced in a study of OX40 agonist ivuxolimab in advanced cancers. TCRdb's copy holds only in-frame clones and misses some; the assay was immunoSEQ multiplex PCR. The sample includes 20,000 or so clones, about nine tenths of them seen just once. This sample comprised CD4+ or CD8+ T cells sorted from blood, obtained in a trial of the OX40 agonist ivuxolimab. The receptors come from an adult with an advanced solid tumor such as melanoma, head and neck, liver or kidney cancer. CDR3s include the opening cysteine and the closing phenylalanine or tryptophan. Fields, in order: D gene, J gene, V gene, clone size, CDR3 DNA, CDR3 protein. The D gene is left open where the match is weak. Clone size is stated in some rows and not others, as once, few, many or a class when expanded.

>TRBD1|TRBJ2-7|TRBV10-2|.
TGCGCCAGCAGTGGGGACAGGGTATACTACGAGCAGTACTTC
CASSGDRVYYEQYF
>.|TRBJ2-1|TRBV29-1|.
TGCAGCGTTCTATATGGGGAGCAGTTCTTC
CSVLYGEQFF
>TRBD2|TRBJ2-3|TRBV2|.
TGTGCCAGCTCAGCGGGAGCGAGCACAGATACGCAGTATTTT
CASSAGASTDTQYF
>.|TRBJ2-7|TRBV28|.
TGTGCCACCTCACCCCCCATGTCGTCAACCTACGAGCAGTACTTC
CATSPPMSSTYEQYF
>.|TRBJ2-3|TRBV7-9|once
TGTGCCAGCAGCACTACATCTCGCACAGATACGCAGTATTTT
CASSTTSRTDTQYF
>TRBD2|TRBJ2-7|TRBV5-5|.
TGTGCCAGCAGCCAGGGACTAGCGGGAGAAACCTACGAGCAGTACTTC
CASSQGLAGETYEQYF
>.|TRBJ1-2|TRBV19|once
TGTGCCAGTAGTAGCGGGACGACCCATGGCTACACCTTC
CASSSGTTHGYTF
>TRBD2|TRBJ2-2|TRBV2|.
TGTGCCAGCAGTGCCCTTACTAGCGGGAGGGGCCCGAACACCGGGGAGCTGTTTTTT
CASSALTSGRGPNTGELFF
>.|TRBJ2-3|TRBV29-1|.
TGCAGCGTTGAAGACCCAGGGGCAATCACAGATACGCAGTATTTT
CSVEDPGAITDTQYF
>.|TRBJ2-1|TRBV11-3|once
TGTGCCAGCAGCTTAGGGCTAGCAGATGAGCAGTTCTTC
CASSLGLADEQFF
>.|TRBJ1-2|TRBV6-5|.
TGTGCCAGCAGTTACGCATCCCTCTATGGCTACACCTTC
CASSYASLYGYTF
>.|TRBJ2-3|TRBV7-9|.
TGTGCCAGCAGCTTTATGGGCGCAGATACGCAGTATTTT
CASSFMGADTQYF
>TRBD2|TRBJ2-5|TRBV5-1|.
TGCGCCAGCAACTTTTTAGCGGGAGGGTTCGAGACCCAGTACTTC
CASNFLAGGFETQYF
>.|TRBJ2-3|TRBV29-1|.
TGCAGCGTTGTGCAAGATACGCAGTATTTT
CSVVQDTQYF
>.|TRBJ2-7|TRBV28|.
TGTGCCAGCAGGTTGGGGCAGGGGCTCCCAACCTACGAGCAGTACTTC
CASRLGQGLPTYEQYF
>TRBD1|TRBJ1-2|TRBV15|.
TGTGCCACCAGCAGAGCAGGGGGAACGACCTATGGCTACACCTTC
CATSRAGGTTYGYTF
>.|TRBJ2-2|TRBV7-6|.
TGTGCCAGCAGCTCCCCCTCAGGCCTGAGCACCGGGGAGCTGTTTTTT
CASSSPSGLSTGELFF
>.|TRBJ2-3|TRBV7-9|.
TGTGCCAGCAACTTGGACCTCTACAGGACAGATACGCAGTATTTT
CASNLDLYRTDTQYF
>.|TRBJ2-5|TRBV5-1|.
TGCGCCAGCAGCCCTGGGTTTTTACAAGAGACCCAGTACTTC
CASSPGFLQETQYF
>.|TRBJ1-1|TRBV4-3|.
TGCGCCAGCAGCCAAGACCCGGGAGCCCCGAATCGTGAAGCTTTCTTT
CASSQDPGAPNREAFF
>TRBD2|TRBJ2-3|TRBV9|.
TGTGCCAGCAGCGACGGGACTAGCGGGGGAAGCACAGATACGCAGTATTTT
CASSDGTSGGSTDTQYF
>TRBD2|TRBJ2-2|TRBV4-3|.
TGCGCCAGCAGCCAAGTCCTAGCGGACACCGGGGAGCTGTTTTTT
CASSQVLADTGELFF
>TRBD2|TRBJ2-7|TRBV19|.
TGTGCCAGTAGTATAGGGCCGGGACTAGCCTACGAGCAGTACTTC
CASSIGPGLAYEQYF